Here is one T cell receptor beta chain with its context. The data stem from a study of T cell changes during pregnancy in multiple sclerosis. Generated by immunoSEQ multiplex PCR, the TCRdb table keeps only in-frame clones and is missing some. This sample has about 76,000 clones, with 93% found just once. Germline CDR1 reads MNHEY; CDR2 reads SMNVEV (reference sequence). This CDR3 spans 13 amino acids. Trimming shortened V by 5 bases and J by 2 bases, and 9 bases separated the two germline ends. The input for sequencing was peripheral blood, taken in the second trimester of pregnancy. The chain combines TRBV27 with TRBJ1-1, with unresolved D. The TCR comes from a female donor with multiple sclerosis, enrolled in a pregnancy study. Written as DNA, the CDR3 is TGTGCCAGCAGTGCCACAGAAAACACTGAAGCTTTCTTT. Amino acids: CASSATENTEAFF.